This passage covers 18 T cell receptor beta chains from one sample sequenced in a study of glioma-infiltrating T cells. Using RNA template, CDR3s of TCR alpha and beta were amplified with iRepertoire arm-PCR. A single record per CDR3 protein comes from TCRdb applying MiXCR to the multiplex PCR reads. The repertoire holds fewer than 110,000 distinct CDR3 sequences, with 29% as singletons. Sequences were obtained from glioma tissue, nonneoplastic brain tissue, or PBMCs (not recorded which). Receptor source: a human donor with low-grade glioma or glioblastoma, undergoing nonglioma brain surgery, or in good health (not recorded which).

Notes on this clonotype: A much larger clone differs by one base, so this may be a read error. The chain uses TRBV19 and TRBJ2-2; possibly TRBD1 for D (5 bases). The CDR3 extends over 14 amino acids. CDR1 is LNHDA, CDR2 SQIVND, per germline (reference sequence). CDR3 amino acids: CDSTRDRNTGELFF. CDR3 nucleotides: TGTGACAGTACCCGCGACAGGAACACCGGGGAGCTGTTTTTT.

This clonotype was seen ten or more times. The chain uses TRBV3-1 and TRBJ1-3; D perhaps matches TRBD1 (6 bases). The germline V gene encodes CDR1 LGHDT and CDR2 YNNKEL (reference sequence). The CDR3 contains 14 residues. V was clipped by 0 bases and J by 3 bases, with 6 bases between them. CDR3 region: CASSQEGGGNTIYF. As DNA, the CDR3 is TGTGCCAGCAGCCAAGAAGGGGGTGGAAACACCATATATTTT.

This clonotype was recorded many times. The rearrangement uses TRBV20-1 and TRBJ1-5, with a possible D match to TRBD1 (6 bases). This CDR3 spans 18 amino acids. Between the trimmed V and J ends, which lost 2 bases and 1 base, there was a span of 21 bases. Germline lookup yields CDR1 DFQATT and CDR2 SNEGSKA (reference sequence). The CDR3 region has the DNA TGCAGTGCTAGACCCGGACAGTCAGCATTTCGGAGCAATCAGCCCCAGCATTTT. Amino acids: CSARPGQSAFRSNQPQHF.

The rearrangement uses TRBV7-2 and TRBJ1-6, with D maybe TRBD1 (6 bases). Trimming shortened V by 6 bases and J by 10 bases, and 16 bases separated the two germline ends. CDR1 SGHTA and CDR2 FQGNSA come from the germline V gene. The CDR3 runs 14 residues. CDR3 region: CASSSHQGRSPLHF. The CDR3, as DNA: TGTGCCAGCAGTTCCCATCAGGGGCGATCACCCCTCCACTTT.

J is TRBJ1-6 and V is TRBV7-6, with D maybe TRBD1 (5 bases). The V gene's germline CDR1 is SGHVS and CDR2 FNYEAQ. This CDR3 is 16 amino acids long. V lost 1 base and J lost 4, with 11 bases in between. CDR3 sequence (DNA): TGTGCCAGCAGCTTAGTTGAGACAGAATATAATTCACCCCTCCACTTT. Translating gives CASSLVETEYNSPLHF.

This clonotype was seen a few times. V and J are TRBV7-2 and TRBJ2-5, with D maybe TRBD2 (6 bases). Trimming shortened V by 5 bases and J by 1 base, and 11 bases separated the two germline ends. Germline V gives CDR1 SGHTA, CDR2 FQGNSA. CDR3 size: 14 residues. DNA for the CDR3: TGTGCCAGCAGCCGGCGGGACTTCCAAGAGACCCAGTACTTC. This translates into CASSRRDFQETQYF.

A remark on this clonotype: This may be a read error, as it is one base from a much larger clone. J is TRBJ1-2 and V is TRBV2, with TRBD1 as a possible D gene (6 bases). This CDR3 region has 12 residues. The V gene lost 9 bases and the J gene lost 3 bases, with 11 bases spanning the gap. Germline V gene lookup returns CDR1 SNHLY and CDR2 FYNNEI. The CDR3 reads CASLRGDYGYTF. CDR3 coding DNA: TGTGCCAGTTTGAGGGGGGACTATGGCTACACCTTC.

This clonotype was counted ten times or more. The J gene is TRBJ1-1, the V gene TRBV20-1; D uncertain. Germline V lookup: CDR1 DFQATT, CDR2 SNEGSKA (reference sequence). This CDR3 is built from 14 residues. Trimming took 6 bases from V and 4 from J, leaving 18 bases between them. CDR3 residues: CSAQRREMGTEAFF. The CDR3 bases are TGCAGTGCCCAGAGAAGGGAAATGGGCACTGAAGCTTTCTTT.

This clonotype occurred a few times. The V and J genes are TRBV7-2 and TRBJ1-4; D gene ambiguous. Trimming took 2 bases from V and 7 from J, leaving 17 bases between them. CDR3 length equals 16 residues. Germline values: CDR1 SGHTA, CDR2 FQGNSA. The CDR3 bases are TGTGCCAGCAGCTTAAGGCCAGTCAGTAGTCCTGAAAAACTGTTTTTT. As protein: CASSLRPVSSPEKLFF. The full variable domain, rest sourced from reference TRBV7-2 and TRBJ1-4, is GAGVSQSPSNKVTEKGKDVELRCDPISGHTALYWYRQSLGQGLEFLIYFQGNSAPDKSGLPSDRFSAERTGGSVSTLTIQRTQQEDSAVYLCASSLRPVSSPEKLFFGSGTQLSVL.

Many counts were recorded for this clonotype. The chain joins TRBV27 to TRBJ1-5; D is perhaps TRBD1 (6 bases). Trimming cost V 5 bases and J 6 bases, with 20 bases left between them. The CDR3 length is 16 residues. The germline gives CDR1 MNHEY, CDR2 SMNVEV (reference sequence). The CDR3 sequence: CASSPLTRGVLQPQHF. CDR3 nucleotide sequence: TGTGCCAGCAGTCCACTGACAAGGGGGGTCCTTCAGCCCCAGCATTTT.

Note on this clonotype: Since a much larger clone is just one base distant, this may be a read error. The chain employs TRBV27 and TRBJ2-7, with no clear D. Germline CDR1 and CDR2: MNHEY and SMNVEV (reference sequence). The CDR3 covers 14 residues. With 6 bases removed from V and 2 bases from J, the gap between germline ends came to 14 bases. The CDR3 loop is CASRVQHSTYEQYF. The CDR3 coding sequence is TGTGCCAGCAGAGTTCAGCATAGCACCTACGAGCAGTACTTC.

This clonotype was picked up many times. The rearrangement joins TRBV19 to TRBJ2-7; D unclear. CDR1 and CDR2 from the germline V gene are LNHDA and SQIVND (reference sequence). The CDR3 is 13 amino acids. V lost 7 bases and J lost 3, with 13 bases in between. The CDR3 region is CASTSERSYEQYF. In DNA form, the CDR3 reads TGTGCCAGTACTTCCGAGAGGAGCTACGAGCAGTACTTC.

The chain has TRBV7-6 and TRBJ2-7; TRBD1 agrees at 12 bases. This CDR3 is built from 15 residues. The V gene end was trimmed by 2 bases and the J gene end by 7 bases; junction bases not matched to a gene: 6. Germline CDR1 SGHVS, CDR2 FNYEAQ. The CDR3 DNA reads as TGTGCCAGCAGCTTACTGGGACAGGGGGCAGGTGAGCAGTACTTC. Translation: CASSLLGQGAGEQYF.

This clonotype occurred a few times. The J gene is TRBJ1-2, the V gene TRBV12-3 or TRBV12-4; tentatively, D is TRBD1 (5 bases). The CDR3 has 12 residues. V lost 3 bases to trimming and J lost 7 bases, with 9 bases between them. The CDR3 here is CASSFGAGGYTF. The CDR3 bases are TGTGCCAGCAGTTTTGGGGCTGGTGGCTACACCTTC.

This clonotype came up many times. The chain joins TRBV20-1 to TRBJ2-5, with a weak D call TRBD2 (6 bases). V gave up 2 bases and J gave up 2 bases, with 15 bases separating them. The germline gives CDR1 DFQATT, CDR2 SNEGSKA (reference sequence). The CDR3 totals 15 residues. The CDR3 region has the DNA TGCAGTGCTAGATTGGACTCCAGCGGGCAAGAGACCCAGTACTTC. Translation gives CSARLDSSGQETQYF.

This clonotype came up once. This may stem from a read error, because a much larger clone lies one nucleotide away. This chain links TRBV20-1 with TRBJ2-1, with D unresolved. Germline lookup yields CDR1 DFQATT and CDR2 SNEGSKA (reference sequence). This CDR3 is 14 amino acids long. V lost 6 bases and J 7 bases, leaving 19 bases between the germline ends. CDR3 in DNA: TGCAGTGCCACGCCGGGTCTTCGAGTGAATGAGCAGTTCTTC. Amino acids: CSATPGLRVNEQFF.

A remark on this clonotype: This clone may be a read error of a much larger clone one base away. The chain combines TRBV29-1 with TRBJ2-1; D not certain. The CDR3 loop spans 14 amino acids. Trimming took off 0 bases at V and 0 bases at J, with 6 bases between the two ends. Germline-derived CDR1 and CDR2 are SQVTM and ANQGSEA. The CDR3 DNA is TGCAGCGTTGAAGACGATACCTCCTACAATGAGCAGTTCTTC. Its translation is CSVEDDTSYNEQFF.

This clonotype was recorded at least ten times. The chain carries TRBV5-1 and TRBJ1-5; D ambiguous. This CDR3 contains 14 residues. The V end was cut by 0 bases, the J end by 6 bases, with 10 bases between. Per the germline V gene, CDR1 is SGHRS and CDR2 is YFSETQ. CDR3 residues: CASSLEGVGQPQHF. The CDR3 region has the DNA TGCGCCAGCAGCTTGGAAGGAGTTGGTCAGCCCCAGCATTTT.